This T cell receptor beta chain derives from a study of shared clonotypes between healthy human individuals. Whole-study findings and limits: Of the naive CD4 clonotypes, roughly 5% were shared across a few donors.

In this sample, this clone turned up once. Its antigen is undetermined. Some clones are missing from TCRdb's copy, which holds only in-frame ones; the method was immunoSEQ multiplex PCR. The data show more than 2 million clones, with about 95% seen just once and about 0.13% held by the top ten. Germline CDR1 and CDR2: MDHEN and SYDVKM. The germline V and J ends were trimmed by 2 bases and 7 bases, with 15 bases remaining between them. The CDR3 length is 14 residues. This clonotype was sampled from a man in his late teens or twenties in good health. Sequencing was done on a sample of naive CD4+ T cells sorted from blood. As to subset: CD45RA+ positively selected. This chain connects TRBV28 to TRBJ2-7; D is perhaps TRBD1 (5 bases). CDR3 bases: TGTGCCAGCAGTTTAACTGGGCAGGGTGGAGAGCAGTACTTC. Translating it yields CASSLTGQGGEQYF.